These T cell receptor beta chains were read from a single sample in a study of blood T cells in healthy people across ages. Each CDR3 protein gets one entry after TCRdb re-called the 5' RACE reads with MiXCR. The sample records about 1,400,000 distinct CDR3 sequences, around 59% being singletons. The sample taken for sequencing was blood. The source is a young man in good health. The CDR3 runs from the conserved cysteine through the conserved F or W.

J gene,V gene,CDR3 protein
TRBJ1-1,TRBV10-3,CTITAGSGTEAFF
TRBJ1-2,TRBV6-5,CASSGGSRYGYTF
TRBJ2-3,TRBV29-1,CSVVQGSPDTQYF
TRBJ1-6,TRBV7-2,CASSPGTAVNSPLHF
.,TRBV10-3,CATFGQGPLGEQYF
TRBJ2-3,TRBV20-1,CCARRRALTDTQYF
TRBJ2-1,TRBV29-1,CSVEHRYSYNEQFF
TRBJ2-3,TRBV12-3/TRBV12-4,CASSPTVPSSSTDTQYF
TRBJ1-6,TRBV7-9,CASSLVRNNSPLHF
TRBJ2-1,TRBV28,CASSTIQEGRDEQFF
.,TRBV5-6,CASSSLAGSYNEQYF
TRBJ2-6,TRBV10-3,CAISELERGSGANVLTF
TRBJ2-7,TRBV7-2,CASSLKGLTEQYF
TRBJ1-5,TRBV4-3,CASSQDSRGPDQPQHF
TRBJ2-5,TRBV28,CASTKHGGRETQYF
TRBJ2-1,TRBV25-1,CATTGTRYNEQFF
TRBJ2-4,TRBV20-1,CSAREASGAKNIQYF
TRBJ2-7,TRBV6-5,CASSRPNSYEQYF
TRBJ2-4,TRBV4-3,CASSLIGGGRQYF
TRBJ2-1,TRBV5-1,CASSSQTSGYEQFF
TRBJ2-5,TRBV29-1,CSVAKRLSQETQYF
TRBJ2-2,TRBV2,CASSEQLAGRELFF
TRBJ1-5,TRBV4-3,CASSPGVDYSNQPQHF
TRBJ2-3,TRBV5-6,CASSERDMATDTQYF
TRBJ2-2,TRBV29-1,CSPRDNRSTGELFF
TRBJ1-2,TRBV9,CASSPQPQTGGGYGYTF
.,TRBV3-1,CASSQDIGGTKNIQYF
TRBJ1-6,TRBV20-1,CSARPTGSSYNSPLHF
TRBJ2-1,TRBV25-1,CASSDRDRETFF
TRBJ2-3,TRBV6-5,CASSYSGFYADTQYF
TRBJ1-4,TRBV16,CASSQFDTENEKLFF
TRBJ2-5,TRBV4-1,CASSHGVAGGPSVWETQYF
TRBJ2-5,TRBV27,CASSFGLGDQETQYF
TRBJ2-1,TRBV20-1,CSAELAGAPSSYNEQFF
TRBJ2-7,TRBV5-1,CASSLYRTGDDEQYF
.,TRBV2,CASRGGLAGGPTETQYF
TRBJ1-2,TRBV27,CASSLLSGGGYTF
TRBJ2-4,TRBV25-1,CASSHHLGDEQYF
TRBJ1-4,TRBV18,CASSRDSSEKLFF
TRBJ2-7,TRBV20-1,CSASRQWADYEQYF
TRBJ1-4,TRBV29-1,CSVEGDLNEKLFF
TRBJ1-5,TRBV4-1,CASSQDSGQASSFRPQHF
TRBJ2-3,TRBV29-1,CSAGQGAGDTQYF